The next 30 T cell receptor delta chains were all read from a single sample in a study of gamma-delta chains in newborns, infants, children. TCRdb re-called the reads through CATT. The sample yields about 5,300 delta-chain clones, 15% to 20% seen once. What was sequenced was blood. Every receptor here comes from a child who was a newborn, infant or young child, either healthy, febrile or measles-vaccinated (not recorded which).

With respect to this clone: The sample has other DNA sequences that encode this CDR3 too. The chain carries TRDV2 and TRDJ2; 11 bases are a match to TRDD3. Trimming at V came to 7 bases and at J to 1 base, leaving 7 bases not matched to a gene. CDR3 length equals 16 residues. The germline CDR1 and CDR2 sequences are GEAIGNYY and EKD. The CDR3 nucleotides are TGTGCCTGCGACGTACTGGGGGATAATTTGACAGCACAACTCTTCTTT. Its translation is CACDVLGDNLTAQLFF.

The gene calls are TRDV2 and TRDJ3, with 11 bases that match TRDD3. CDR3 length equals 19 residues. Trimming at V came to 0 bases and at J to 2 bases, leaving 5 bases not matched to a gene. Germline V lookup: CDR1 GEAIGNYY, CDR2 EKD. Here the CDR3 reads CACDTVLGDRTWDTRQMFF. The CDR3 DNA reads TGTGCCTGTGACACCGTACTGGGGGATAGGACCTGGGACACCCGACAGATGTTTTTC.

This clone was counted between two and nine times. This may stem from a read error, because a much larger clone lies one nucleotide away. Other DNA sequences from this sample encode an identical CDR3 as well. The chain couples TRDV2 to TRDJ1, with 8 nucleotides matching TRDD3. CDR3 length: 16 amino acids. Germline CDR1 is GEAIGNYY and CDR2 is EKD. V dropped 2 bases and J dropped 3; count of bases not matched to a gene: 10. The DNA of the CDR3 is TGTGCCTGTGACAAACTGGGGGCCTACGAGTCCGATAAACTCATCTTT. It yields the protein CACDKLGAYESDKLIF.

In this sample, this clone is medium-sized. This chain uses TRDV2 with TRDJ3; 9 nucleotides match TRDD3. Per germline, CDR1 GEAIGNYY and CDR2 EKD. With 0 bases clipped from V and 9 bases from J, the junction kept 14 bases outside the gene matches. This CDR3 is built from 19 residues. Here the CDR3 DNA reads TGTGCCTGTGACACCGTGGGTACTGGGGGACTCATAGGCACCCGACAGATGTTTTTC. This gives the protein CACDTVGTGGLIGTRQMFF.

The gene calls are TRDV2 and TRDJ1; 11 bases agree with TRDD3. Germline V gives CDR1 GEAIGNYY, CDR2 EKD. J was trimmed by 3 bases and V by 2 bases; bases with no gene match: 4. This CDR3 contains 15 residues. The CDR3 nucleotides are TGTGCCTGTGACAAACTGGGGGATATCGCCGATAAACTCATCTTT. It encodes CACDKLGDIADKLIF.

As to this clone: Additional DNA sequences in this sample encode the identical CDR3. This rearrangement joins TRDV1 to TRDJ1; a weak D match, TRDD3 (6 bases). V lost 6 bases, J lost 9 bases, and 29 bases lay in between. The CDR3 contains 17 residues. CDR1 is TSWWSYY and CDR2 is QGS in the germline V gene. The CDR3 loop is CALGSSPGDTQLGELIF. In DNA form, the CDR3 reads TGTGCTCTTGGTAGCTCCCCGGGGGACACGCAGCTCGGGGAACTCATCTTT.

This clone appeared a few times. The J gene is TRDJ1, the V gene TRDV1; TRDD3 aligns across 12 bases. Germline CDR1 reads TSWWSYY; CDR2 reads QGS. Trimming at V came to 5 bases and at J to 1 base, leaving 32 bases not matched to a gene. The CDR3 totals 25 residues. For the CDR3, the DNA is TGTGCTCTTGGGCCAACTTCCGGGGGACCCCTCGTTTACTGGGGGATACTTGGCAGCACCGATAAACTCATCTTT. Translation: CALGPTSGGPLVYWGILGSTDKLIF.

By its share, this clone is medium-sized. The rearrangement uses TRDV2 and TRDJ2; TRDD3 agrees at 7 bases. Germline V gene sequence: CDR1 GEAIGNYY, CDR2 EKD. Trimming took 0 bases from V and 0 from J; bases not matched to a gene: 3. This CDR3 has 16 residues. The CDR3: CACDTVGEALTAQLFF. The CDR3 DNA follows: TGTGCCTGTGACACCGTGGGGGAAGCTTTGACAGCACAACTCTTCTTT.

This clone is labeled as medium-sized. The CDR3 bases are TGTGCCTGTGACACCCTTAAGGGGATATACACCGATAAACTCATCTTT. This gives the protein CACDTLKGIYTDKLIF. This sequence joins TRDV2 and TRDJ1; 7 bases line up with TRDD3. Trimming removed 0 bases from V and 0 bases from J; junction bases left unmatched: 6. CDR1 is GEAIGNYY, CDR2 EKD, per germline. The CDR3 covers 16 residues.

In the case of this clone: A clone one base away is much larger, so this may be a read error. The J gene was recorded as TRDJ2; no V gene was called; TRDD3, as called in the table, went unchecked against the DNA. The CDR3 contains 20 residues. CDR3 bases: TGTGCCTGTGACGCCGTGACGACTGGGGGATACGGGCCGTTCACAGCACAACTCTTCTTT. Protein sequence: CACDAVTTGGYGPFTAQLFF.

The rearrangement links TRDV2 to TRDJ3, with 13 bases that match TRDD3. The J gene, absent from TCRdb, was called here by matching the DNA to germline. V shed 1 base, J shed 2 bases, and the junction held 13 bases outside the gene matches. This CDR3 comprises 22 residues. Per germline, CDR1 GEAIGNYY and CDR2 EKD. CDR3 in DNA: TGTGCCTGTGACACGATCAACGGACTGGGGGATACGGTCGCCTGGGACACCCGACAGATGTTTTTC. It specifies CACDTINGLGDTVAWDTRQMFF.

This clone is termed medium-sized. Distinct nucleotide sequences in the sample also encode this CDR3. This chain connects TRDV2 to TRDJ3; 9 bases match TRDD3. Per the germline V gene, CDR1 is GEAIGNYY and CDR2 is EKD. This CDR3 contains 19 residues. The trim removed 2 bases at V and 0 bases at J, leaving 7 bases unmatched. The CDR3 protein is CACDILLGDHSWDTRQMFF. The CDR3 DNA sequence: TGTGCCTGTGACATCTTACTGGGGGACCACTCCTGGGACACCCGACAGATGTTTTTC.

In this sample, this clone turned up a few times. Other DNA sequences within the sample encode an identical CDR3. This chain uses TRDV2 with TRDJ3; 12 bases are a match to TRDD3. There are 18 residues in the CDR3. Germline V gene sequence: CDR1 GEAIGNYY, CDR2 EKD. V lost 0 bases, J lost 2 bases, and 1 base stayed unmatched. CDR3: CACDTLGDTTWDTRQMFF. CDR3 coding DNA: TGTGCCTGTGACACCCTGGGGGATACGACCTGGGACACCCGACAGATGTTTTTC.

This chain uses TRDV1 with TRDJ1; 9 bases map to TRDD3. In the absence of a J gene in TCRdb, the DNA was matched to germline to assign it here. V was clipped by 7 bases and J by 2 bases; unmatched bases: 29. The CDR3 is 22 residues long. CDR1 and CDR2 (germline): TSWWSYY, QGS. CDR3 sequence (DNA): TGTGCTCTTGTAGGCGGTATTATCGTTTGGCGTACTGGGGGAGGGGGAACCGATAAACTCATCTTT. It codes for CALVGGIIVWRTGGGGTDKLIF.

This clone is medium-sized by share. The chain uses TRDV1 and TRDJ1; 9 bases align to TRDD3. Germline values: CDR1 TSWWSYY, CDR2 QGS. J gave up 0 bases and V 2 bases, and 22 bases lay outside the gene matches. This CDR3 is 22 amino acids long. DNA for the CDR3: TGTGCTCTTGGGGAAGGAAGTATACGAGACCCTACTGGGGGACTTTACACCGATAAACTCATCTTT. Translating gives CALGEGSIRDPTGGLYTDKLIF.

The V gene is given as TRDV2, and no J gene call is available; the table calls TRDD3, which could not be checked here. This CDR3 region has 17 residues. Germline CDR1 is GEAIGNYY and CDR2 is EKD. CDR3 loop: CACDAVLRLGNTDKIIF. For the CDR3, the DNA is TGTGCCTGTGACGCCGTCCTACGTCTGGGGAACACCGATAAAATCATCTTT.

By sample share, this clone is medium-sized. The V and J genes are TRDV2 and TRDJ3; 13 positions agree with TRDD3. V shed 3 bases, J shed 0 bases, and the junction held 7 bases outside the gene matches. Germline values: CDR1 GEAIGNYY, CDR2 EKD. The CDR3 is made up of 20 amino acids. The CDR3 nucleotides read TGTGCCTGTGACGTACTGGGGGATACGCCTAGCTCCTGGGACACCCGACAGATGTTTTTC. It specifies CACDVLGDTPSSWDTRQMFF.

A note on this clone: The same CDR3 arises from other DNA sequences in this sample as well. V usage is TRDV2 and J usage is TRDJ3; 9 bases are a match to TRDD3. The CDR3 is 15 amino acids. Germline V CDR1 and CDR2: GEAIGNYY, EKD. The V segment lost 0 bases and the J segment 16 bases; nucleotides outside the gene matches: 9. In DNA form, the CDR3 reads TGTGCCTGTGACACCCTGGGGGATTCAGGCCCCCAGATGTTTTTC. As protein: CACDTLGDSGPQMFF.

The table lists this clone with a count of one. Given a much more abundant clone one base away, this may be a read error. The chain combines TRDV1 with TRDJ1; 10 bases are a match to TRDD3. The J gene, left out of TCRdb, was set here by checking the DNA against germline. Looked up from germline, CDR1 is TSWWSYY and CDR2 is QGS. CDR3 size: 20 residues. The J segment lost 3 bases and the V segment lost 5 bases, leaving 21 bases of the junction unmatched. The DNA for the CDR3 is TGTGCTCTTGGGCGTGGGCCTTCCACGATCACTGGGGGATTTGCCGATAAACTCATCTTT. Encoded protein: CALGRGPSTITGGFADKLIF.

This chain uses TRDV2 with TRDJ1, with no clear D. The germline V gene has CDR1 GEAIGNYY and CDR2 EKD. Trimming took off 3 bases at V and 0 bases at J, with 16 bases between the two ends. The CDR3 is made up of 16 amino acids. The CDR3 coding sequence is TGTGCCTGTGACTTCCCTCCGTTCGGGTACACCGATAAACTCATCTTT. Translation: CACDFPPFGYTDKLIF.

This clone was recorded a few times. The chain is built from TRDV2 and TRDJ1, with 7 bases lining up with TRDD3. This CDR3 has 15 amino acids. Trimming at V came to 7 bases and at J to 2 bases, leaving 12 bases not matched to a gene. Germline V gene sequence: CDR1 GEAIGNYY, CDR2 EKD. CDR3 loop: CACQGVDTRTDKLIF. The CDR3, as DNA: TGTGCCTGCCAAGGGGTGGATACGCGGACCGATAAACTCATCTTT.

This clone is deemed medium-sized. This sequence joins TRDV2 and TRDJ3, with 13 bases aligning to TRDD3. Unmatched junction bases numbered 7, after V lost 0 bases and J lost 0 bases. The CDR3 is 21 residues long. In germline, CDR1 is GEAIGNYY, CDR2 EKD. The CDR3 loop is CACDTVLGDTTSSWDTRQMFF. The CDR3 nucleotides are TGTGCCTGTGACACCGTACTGGGGGATACGACTAGCTCCTGGGACACCCGACAGATGTTTTTC.

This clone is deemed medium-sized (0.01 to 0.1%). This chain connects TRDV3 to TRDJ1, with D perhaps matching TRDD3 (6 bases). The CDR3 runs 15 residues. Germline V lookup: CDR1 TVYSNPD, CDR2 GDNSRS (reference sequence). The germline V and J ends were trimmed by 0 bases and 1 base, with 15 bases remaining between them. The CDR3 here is CAFRWGGRPTDKLIF. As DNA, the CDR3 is TGTGCCTTTAGGTGGGGGGGGCGCCCCACCGATAAACTCATCTTT.

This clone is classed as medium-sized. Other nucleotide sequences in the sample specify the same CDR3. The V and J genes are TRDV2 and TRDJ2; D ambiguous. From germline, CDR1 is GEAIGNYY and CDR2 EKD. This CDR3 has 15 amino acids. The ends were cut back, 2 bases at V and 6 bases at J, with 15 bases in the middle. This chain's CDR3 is CACDKISGPAAQLFF. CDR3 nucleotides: TGTGCCTGTGACAAAATCTCCGGCCCCGCAGCACAACTCTTCTTT.

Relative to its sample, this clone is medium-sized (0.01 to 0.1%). This CDR3 reads CAFAGVVLDKLIF. The DNA for the CDR3 is TGTGCCTTCGCGGGGGTGGTCCTCGATAAACTCATCTTT. The chain recombines TRDV3 with TRDJ1, with D possibly being TRDD3 (5 bases). V lost 3 bases to trimming and J lost 4 bases, with 15 bases between them. There are 13 residues in the CDR3. Germline V gene data show CDR1 as TVYSNPD and CDR2 as GDNSRS (reference sequence).

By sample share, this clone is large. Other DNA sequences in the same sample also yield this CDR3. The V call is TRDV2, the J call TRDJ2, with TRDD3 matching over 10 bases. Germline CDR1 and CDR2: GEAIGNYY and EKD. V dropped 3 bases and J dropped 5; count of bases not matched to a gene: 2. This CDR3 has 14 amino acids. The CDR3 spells CACDVLGDTAQLFF. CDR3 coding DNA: TGTGCCTGTGACGTACTGGGGGATACAGCACAACTCTTCTTT.

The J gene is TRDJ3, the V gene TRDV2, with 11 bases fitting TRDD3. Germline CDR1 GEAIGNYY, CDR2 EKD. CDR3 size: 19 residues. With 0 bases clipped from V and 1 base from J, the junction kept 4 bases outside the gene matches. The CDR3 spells CACDTGWGILSWDTRQMFF. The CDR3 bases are TGTGCCTGTGACACCGGCTGGGGGATACTATCCTGGGACACCCGACAGATGTTTTTC.

CDR3 region: CALGDYLPTVSPAGGGIDKLIF. CDR3 nucleotides: TGTGCTCTTGGGGACTACCTTCCTACGGTGAGTCCAGCCGGGGGGGGCATCGATAAACTCATCTTT. The chain uses TRDV1 and TRDJ1, with 9 bases aligning to TRDD2. No J gene was available from TCRdb, and it was assigned here by a germline match of the DNA. CDR1 and CDR2 from the germline V gene are TSWWSYY and QGS. The CDR3 is 22 amino acids. V was pared by 3 bases and J by 4 bases, with 27 bases of the junction left unmatched.

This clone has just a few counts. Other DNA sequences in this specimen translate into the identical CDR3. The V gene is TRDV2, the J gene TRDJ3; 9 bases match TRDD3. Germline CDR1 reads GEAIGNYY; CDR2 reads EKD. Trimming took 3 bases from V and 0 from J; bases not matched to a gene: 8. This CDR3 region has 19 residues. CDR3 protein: CACDATGGLSSWDTRQMFF. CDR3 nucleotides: TGTGCCTGTGACGCCACTGGGGGACTAAGCTCCTGGGACACCCGACAGATGTTTTTC.

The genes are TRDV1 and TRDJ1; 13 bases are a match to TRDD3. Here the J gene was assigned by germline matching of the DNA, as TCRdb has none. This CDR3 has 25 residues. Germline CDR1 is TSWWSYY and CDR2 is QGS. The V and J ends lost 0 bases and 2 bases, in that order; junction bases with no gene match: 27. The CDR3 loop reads CALGELQGRRDWGIRLPTLTDKLIF. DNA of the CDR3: TGTGCTCTTGGGGAACTGCAGGGCCGAAGGGACTGGGGGATACGTCTCCCCACCTTAACCGATAAACTCATCTTT.